One and the same sample provided the 29 T cell receptor beta chains below, sequenced in a study of blood T cell repertoires in COVID-19 (dated by TCRdb to the early 2020s). The protocol used for the library was the immunoSEQ multiplex PCR assay. TCRdb limited this immuneACCESS table to in-frame rearrangements with V and J called. A share of clones is missing; checked studies link under half to unresolved V genes, and the rest is unexplained. The sample table holds tens of thousands of clones, of which more than 80% were seen once. 4.5% to 5.5% of the sample is taken by the ten largest. Sequencing used peripheral blood. Receptors originate from a man older than 75 with acute or convalescent COVID-19.

V gene TRBV19 combines with J gene TRBJ2-1; TRBD2 is a possible D gene (5 bases). The germline V and J ends were trimmed by 4 bases and 5 bases, with 9 bases remaining between them. The CDR3 length is 13 residues. Germline V CDR1 and CDR2: LNHDA, SQIVND (reference sequence). CDR3 region: CASSKGVDNEQFF. The DNA of the CDR3 is TGTGCCAGTAGTAAGGGAGTAGACAATGAGCAGTTCTTC.

This chain connects TRBV4-2 to TRBJ2-1; 12 bases are a match to TRBD2. Germline V gene data show CDR1 as LGHNA and CDR2 as YNFKEQ. This CDR3 is built from 16 residues. V dropped 2 bases and J dropped 4; count of bases not matched to a gene: 3. The CDR3 DNA reads TGTGCCAGCAGCCAACGGACTAGCGGGACATACAATGAGCAGTTCTTC. The encoded protein is CASSQRTSGTYNEQFF.

A single count supports this clone. The chain has TRBV27 and TRBJ2-3, with 11 nucleotides matching TRBD2. The J segment lost 2 bases and the V segment lost 5 bases, leaving 3 bases of the junction unmatched. The V gene's germline CDR1 is MNHEY and CDR2 SMNVEV (reference sequence). This CDR3 region has 15 residues. The CDR3 sequence is CASSLAGGFTDTQYF. The DNA for the CDR3 is TGTGCCAGCAGTCTAGCGGGGGGATTCACAGATACGCAGTATTTT.

The V and J genes are TRBV27 and TRBJ2-7; tentative D call: TRBD1 (7 bases). V shed 3 bases and J shed 3 bases, with 12 bases lying between them. CDR3 length equals 14 residues. The germline V gene encodes CDR1 MNHEY and CDR2 SMNVEV (reference sequence). In DNA, the CDR3 is TGTGCCAGCAGTTTGAACAGGGGAGGCTACGAGCAGTACTTC. Its translation is CASSLNRGGYEQYF.

The CDR3 loop reads CASSVDSTDTQYF. The CDR3 coding sequence is TGTGCCAGCAGCGTCGACTCTACAGATACGCAGTATTTT. The J gene is TRBJ2-3, the V gene TRBV4-2; D is uncertain. There are 13 residues in the CDR3. CDR1 LGHNA and CDR2 YNFKEQ come from the germline V gene. The V and J ends lost 5 bases and 3 bases respectively, with 9 bases between them.

The V gene is TRBV7-2, the J gene TRBJ2-7; 8 bases are shared with TRBD1. V was clipped by 3 bases and J by 4 bases; unmatched bases: 8. Germline CDR1 reads SGHTA; CDR2 reads FQGNSA. The CDR3 loop spans 15 amino acids. In DNA, the CDR3 is TGTGCCAGCAGCTTGGCCGGGACAGGTTTATACGAGCAGTACTTC. It translates to CASSLAGTGLYEQYF.

The chain joins TRBV7-2 to TRBJ2-7; tentative D call: TRBD1 (5 bases). With 2 bases removed from V and 1 base from J, the gap between germline ends came to 18 bases. Germline CDR1 is SGHTA and CDR2 is FQGNSA. This CDR3 contains 17 residues. This CDR3 reads CASSLKTVWGSSYEQYF. The CDR3 region has the DNA TGTGCCAGCAGCTTAAAGACAGTTTGGGGTTCTTCCTACGAGCAGTACTTC.

The chain has TRBV3-1 (or the pseudogene TRBV3-2) and TRBJ1-2; D possibly corresponds to TRBD1 (6 bases). Germline CDR1 and CDR2: LGHDT and YNNKEL (reference sequence). The CDR3 is 14 amino acids. Trimming pared 3 bases from V and 2 bases from J, leaving 10 bases between. The DNA for the CDR3 is TGTGCCAGCAGCCATGTACAGGGAAACTATGGCTACACCTTC. Protein sequence: CASSHVQGNYGYTF.

The chain joins TRBV27 to TRBJ2-6, with no clear D. The germline V gene has CDR1 MNHEY and CDR2 SMNVEV (reference sequence). Deletions cut 3 bases from V and 0 bases from J, with 6 bases between. The CDR3 spans 15 residues. The CDR3 DNA follows: TGTGCCAGCAGTTTCTATTTCTCTGGGGCCAACGTCCTGACTTTC. Translation: CASSFYFSGANVLTF.

The rearrangement joins TRBV7-8 to TRBJ2-5, with 9 nucleotides matching TRBD1. This CDR3 contains 13 residues. Unmatched junction bases numbered 1, after V lost 3 bases and J lost 5 bases. In germline, CDR1 is SGHVS, CDR2 FQNEAQ. The CDR3 loop reads CASSFDRGETQYF. The CDR3 bases are TGTGCCAGCAGCTTCGACAGGGGGGAGACCCAGTACTTC.

The rearrangement joins TRBV3-1 (or the pseudogene TRBV3-2) to TRBJ2-1, with 15 bases fitting TRBD2. CDR3 length: 15 residues. Germline V gene sequence: CDR1 LGHDT, CDR2 YNNKEL (reference sequence). The V gene end was trimmed by 4 bases and the J gene end by 8 bases; junction bases not matched to a gene: 3. CDR3 sequence: CASSPGTSGRYEQFF. Here the CDR3 DNA reads TGTGCCAGCAGCCCCGGGACTAGCGGGAGGTATGAGCAGTTCTTC.

J is TRBJ2-1 and V is TRBV10-1, with D hard to call. Germline V gene lookup returns CDR1 WNHNN and CDR2 SYGVQD (reference sequence). The CDR3 contains 11 residues. Trimming removed 3 bases from V and 7 bases from J, with 4 bases in between. The CDR3: CASSDQNEQFF. Here the CDR3 DNA reads TGCGCCAGCAGTGATCAAAATGAGCAGTTCTTC.

J is TRBJ2-2 and V is TRBV5-1, with 10 positions matching TRBD1. Germline CDR1 and CDR2: SGHRS and YFSETQ. V shed 5 bases and J 1 base; nucleotides not matched to a gene: 17. CDR3 length: 20 amino acids. The CDR3 here is CASSPRRDRGRSGNTGELFF. The CDR3 DNA sequence: TGCGCCAGCAGTCCACGGCGGGACAGGGGACGAAGTGGGAACACCGGGGAGCTGTTTTTT.

This clone appeared once. The chain links TRBV9 to TRBJ2-3; perhaps TRBD2 as D (7 bases). CDR3 length: 15 residues. In germline, CDR1 is SGDLS, CDR2 YYNGEE. The V end lost 4 bases, the J end lost 3 bases, and 15 bases lay between the germline ends. This CDR3 is CASSRGGLSTDTQYF. In nucleotides, the CDR3 is TGTGCCAGCAGCAGGGGGGGGCTAAGTACAGATACGCAGTATTTT.

The V and J genes are TRBV6-5 and TRBJ2-1; 9 positions agree with TRBD1. V dropped 6 bases and J dropped 5; count of bases not matched to a gene: 8. Germline V gives CDR1 MNHEY, CDR2 SVGAGI. The CDR3 runs to 15 residues. Here the CDR3 reads CASRDPGQGDNEQFF. The CDR3 DNA sequence: TGTGCCAGCAGGGATCCGGGACAGGGAGACAATGAGCAGTTCTTC.

V gene TRBV10-3 combines with J gene TRBJ1-2; 7 bases are shared with TRBD1. The CDR3 length is 18 residues. In germline, CDR1 is ENHRY, CDR2 SYGVKD. V dropped 0 bases and J dropped 4; count of bases not matched to a gene: 14. CDR3 loop: CAISESVVSGQIVYGYTF. The CDR3 coding sequence is TGTGCCATCAGTGAGTCGGTCGTATCGGGACAGATCGTCTATGGCTACACCTTC.

The chain combines TRBV7-2 with TRBJ2-3; D is possibly TRBD1 (5 bases). The ends were cut back, 3 bases at V and 2 bases at J, with 9 bases in the middle. The CDR3 runs to 14 residues. Germline lookup yields CDR1 SGHTA and CDR2 FQGNSA. For the CDR3, the DNA is TGTGCCAGCAGCTTGCGACAGACCACAGATACGCAGTATTTT. Amino acid sequence: CASSLRQTTDTQYF.

The chain combines TRBV10-3 with TRBJ1-5; 10 positions match TRBD1. CDR1 ENHRY and CDR2 SYGVKD come from the germline V gene. Trimming took 3 bases from V and 7 from J; bases not matched to a gene: 3. The CDR3 sequence is 14 residues long. CDR3 sequence reads: CAISDLTGGQPQHF. CDR3 in DNA: TGTGCCATCAGTGACCTGACAGGGGGCCAGCCCCAGCATTTT.

The chain carries TRBV7-2 and TRBJ2-3, with 9 positions matching TRBD1. Germline V gives CDR1 SGHTA, CDR2 FQGNSA. CDR3 length equals 16 residues. Losses at the gene ends were 5 bases for V and 3 bases for J; bases not matched to a gene: 9. The CDR3, as DNA: TGTGCCAGCAGCCCACCAAGACAGGGGGTGACAGATACGCAGTATTTT. Encoded protein: CASSPPRQGVTDTQYF.

The chain uses TRBV6-6 and TRBJ2-1; TRBD2 matches 11 bases. Germline lookup yields CDR1 MNHNY and CDR2 SVGAGI (reference sequence). J lost 5 bases, V lost 6 bases, and 9 bases had no gene match. This CDR3 comprises 16 residues. The CDR3 spells CASRLTGTSGHNEQFF. The CDR3 nucleotides read TGTGCCAGCAGACTGACCGGGACTAGCGGACACAATGAGCAGTTCTTC.

V is TRBV10-3 and J is TRBJ1-1; 12 bases match TRBD1. Germline CDR1 is ENHRY and CDR2 is SYGVKD. This CDR3 comprises 14 residues. V lost 11 bases and J lost 6; bases outside the gene matches: 10. Here the CDR3 DNA reads TGTGCCTCGAGGGCCGGGACAGGGGGCTCTGAAGCTTTCTTT. Amino acids: CASRAGTGGSEAFF.

The chain carries TRBV7-9 and TRBJ2-1, with TRBD1 identical over 9 bases. The length of the CDR3 is 15 residues. After removal of 5 bases from V and 6 bases from J, the junction contained 8 bases not matched to a gene. CDR1 SEHNR and CDR2 FQNEAQ come from the germline V gene (reference sequence). The CDR3 protein is CASSLTGQGGNEQFF. The DNA of the CDR3 is TGTGCCAGCAGCCTGACGGGACAGGGAGGCAATGAGCAGTTCTTC.

The chain is built from TRBV6-6 and TRBJ1-5; possibly TRBD1 for D (6 bases). This CDR3 spans 15 amino acids. The V gene lost 6 bases and the J gene lost 4 bases, with 16 bases spanning the gap. Looked up from germline, CDR1 is MNHNY and CDR2 is SVGAGI (reference sequence). The CDR3 sequence: CASRDPTGRNQPQHF. The CDR3 DNA sequence: TGTGCCAGCAGGGACCCGACAGGAAGGAATCAGCCCCAGCATTTT.

The rearrangement uses TRBV28 and TRBJ2-7; TRBD2 agrees at 8 bases. CDR1 is MDHEN, CDR2 SYDVKM, per germline. CDR3 length: 15 amino acids. J gave up 3 bases and V 6 bases, and 10 bases lay outside the gene matches. The CDR3 is CASSPGGAGVYEQYF. In DNA, the CDR3 is TGTGCCAGCAGCCCGGGGGGAGCGGGAGTCTACGAGCAGTACTTC.

This clone was recorded once. The chain carries TRBV18 and TRBJ2-5; TRBD1 matches 10 bases. V lost 6 bases to trimming and J lost 5 bases; unmatched junction nucleotides: 9. The CDR3 runs to 15 residues. Germline loops: CDR1 KGHSH, CDR2 LQKENI. The CDR3 protein is CASSWDRGAGETQYF. The CDR3, as DNA: TGTGCCAGCTCCTGGGACAGGGGCGCGGGGGAGACCCAGTACTTC.

The chain employs TRBV29-1 and TRBJ1-6, with D possibly matching TRBD1 (5 bases). Germline lookup yields CDR1 SQVTM and CDR2 ANQGSEA. V shed 6 bases and J shed 4 bases, with 10 bases lying between them. The CDR3 consists of 13 residues. The CDR3 loop is CSVATDYNSPLHF. The DNA of the CDR3 is TGCAGCGTCGCGACAGATTATAATTCACCCCTCCACTTT.

As DNA, the CDR3 is TGTGCCAGCAGTTTAAGTGGCAGGGAACAGCCCCAGCATTTT. Amino acid sequence: CASSLSGREQPQHF. The chain carries TRBV28 and TRBJ1-5; D is possibly TRBD1 (5 bases). In germline, CDR1 is MDHEN, CDR2 SYDVKM. V was shortened by 2 bases and J by 7 bases, with 12 bases between the two germline ends. The CDR3 extends over 14 amino acids.

The chain has TRBV5-4 and TRBJ2-7; tentative D call: TRBD2 (6 bases). The CDR3 contains 13 residues. CDR1 and CDR2 (germline): SGHNT, YYREEE (reference sequence). Trimming cost V 2 bases and J 5 bases, with 11 bases left between them. Here the CDR3 reads CASSLTGEDEQYF. The CDR3 coding sequence is TGTGCCAGCAGCTTAACGGGAGAAGACGAGCAGTACTTC.

This chain uses TRBV6-2 or TRBV6-3 with TRBJ2-5; perhaps TRBD2 as D (5 bases). CDR3 length equals 13 residues. V was cut by 5 bases and J by 4 bases, with 11 bases left in between. Germline lookup yields CDR1 MNHEY and CDR2 SVGEGT. The CDR3 here is CASSDTRGETQYF. The CDR3 nucleotides read TGTGCCAGCAGTGATACTCGGGGAGAGACCCAGTACTTC.